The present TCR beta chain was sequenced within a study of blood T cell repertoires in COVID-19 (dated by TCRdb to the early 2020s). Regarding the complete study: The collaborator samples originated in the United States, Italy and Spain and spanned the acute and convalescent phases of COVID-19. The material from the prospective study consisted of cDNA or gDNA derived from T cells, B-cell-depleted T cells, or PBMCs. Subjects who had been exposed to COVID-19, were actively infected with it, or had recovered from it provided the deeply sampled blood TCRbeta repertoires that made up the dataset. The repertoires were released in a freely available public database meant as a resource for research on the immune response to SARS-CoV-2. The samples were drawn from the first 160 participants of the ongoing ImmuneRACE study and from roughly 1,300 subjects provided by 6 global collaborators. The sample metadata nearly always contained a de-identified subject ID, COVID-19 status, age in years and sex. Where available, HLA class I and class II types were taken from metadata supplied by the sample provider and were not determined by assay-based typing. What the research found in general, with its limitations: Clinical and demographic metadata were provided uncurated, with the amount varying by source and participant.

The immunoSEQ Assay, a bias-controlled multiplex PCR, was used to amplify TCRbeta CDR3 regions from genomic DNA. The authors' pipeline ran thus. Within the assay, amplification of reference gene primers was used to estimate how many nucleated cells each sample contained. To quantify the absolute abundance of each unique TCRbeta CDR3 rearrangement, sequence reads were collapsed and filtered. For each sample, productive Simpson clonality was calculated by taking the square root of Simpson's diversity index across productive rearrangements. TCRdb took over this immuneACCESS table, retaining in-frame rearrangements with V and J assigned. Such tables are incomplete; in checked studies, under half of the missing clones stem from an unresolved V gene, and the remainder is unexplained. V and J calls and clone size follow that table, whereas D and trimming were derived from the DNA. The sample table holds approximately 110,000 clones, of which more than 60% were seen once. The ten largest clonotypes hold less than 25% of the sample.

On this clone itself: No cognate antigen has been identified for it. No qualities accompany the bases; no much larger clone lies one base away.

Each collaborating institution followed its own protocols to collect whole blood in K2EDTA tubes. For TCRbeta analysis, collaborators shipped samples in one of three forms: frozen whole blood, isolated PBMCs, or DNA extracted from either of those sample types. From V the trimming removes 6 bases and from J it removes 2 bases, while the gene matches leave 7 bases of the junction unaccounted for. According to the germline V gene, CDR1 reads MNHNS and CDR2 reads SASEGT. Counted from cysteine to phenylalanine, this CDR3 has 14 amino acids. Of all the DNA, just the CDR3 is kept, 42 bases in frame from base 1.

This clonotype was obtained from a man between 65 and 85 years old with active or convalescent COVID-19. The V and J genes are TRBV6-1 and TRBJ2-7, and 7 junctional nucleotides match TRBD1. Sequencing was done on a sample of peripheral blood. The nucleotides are TGTGCCAGCAGGCAACAGGGGAGCCCCTACGAGCAGTACTTC. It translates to CASRQQGSPYEQYF.